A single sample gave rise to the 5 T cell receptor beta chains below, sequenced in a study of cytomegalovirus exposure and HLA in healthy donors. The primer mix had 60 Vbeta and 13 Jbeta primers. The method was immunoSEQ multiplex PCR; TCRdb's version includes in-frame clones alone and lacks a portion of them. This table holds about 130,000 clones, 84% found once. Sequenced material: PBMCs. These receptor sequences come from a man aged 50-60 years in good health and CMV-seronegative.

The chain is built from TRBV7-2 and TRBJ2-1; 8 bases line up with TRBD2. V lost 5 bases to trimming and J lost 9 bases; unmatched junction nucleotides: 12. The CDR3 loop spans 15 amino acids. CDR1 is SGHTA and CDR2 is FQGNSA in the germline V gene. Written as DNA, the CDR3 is TGTGCCAGCAGCGGACGGGGGGGTCGTATGGGTGAGCAGTTCTTC. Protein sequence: CASSGRGGRMGEQFF. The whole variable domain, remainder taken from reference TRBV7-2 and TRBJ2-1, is GAGVSQSPSNKVTEKGKDVELRCDPISGHTALYWYRQSLGQGLEFLIYFQGNSAPDKSGLPSDRFSAERTGGSVSTLTIQRTQQEDSAVYLCASSGRGGRMGEQFFGPGTRLTVL.

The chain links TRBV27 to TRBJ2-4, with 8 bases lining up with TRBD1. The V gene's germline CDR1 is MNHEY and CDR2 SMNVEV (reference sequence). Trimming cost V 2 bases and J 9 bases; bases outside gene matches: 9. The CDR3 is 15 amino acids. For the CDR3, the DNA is TGTGCCAGCAGTTTAAACGGACAGGGTTTGACCATTCAGTACTTC. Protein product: CASSLNGQGLTIQYF.

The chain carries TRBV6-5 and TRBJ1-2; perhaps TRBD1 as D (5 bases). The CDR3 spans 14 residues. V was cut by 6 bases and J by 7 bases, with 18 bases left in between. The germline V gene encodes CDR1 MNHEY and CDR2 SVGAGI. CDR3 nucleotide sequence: TGTGCCAGCAGAGCACAGGATATTGATGGTGGCTACACCTTC. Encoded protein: CASRAQDIDGGYTF.

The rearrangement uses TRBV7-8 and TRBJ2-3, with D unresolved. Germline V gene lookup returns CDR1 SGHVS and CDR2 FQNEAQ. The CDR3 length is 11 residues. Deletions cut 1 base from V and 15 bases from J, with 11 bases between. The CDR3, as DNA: TGTGCCAGCAGCTTAGTAGCCTTACCCTATTTT. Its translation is CASSLVALPYF.

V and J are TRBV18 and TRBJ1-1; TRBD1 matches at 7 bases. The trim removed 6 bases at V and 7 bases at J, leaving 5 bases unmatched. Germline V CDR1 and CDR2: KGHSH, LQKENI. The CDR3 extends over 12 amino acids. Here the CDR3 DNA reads TGTGCCAGCTCTCACAGGGGTAGTGAAGCTTTCTTT. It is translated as CASSHRGSEAFF.